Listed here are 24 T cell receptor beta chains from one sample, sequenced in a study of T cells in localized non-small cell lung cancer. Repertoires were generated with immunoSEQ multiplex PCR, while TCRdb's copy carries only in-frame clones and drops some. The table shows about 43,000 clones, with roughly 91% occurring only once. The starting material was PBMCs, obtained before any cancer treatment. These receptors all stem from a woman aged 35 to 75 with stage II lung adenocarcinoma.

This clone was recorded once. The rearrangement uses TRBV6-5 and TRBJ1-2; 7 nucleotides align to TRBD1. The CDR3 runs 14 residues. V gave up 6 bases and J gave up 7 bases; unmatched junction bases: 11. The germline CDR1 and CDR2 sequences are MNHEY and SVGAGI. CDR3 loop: CASRPSGGGSGYTF. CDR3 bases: TGTGCCAGCAGACCATCGGGAGGGGGCAGTGGCTACACCTTC.

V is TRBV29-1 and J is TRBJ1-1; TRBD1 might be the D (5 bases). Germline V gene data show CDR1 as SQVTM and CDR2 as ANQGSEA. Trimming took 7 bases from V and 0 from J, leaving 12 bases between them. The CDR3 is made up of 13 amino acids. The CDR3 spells CSGGDLMNTEAFF. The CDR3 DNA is TGCAGCGGTGGGGACTTAATGAACACTGAAGCTTTCTTT.

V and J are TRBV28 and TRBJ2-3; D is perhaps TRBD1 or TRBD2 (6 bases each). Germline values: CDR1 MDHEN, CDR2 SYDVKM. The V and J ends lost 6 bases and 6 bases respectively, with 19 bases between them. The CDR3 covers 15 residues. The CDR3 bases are TGTGCCAGCAGGGGCGGGGACACGGGAAGCGATACGCAGTATTTT. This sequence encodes CASRGGDTGSDTQYF. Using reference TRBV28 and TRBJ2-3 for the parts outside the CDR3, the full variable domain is DVKVTQSSRYLVKRTGEKVFLECVQDMDHENMFWYRQDPGLGLRLIYFSYDVKMKEKGDIPEGYSVSREKKERFSLILESASTNQTSMYLCASRGGDTGSDTQYFGPGTRLTVL.

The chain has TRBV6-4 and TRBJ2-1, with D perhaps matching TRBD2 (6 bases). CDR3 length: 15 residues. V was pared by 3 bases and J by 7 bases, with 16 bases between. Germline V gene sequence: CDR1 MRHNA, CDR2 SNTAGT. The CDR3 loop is CASSEDGGIVNEQFF. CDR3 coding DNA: TGTGCCAGCAGTGAAGATGGCGGGATAGTGAATGAGCAGTTCTTC.

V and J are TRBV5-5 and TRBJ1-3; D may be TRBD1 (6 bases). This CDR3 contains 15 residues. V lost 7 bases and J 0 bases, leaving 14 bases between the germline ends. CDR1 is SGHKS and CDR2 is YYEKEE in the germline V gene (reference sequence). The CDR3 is CASRPGVGSGNTIYF. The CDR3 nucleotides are TGTGCCAGCCGACCAGGGGTCGGCTCTGGAAACACCATATATTTT.

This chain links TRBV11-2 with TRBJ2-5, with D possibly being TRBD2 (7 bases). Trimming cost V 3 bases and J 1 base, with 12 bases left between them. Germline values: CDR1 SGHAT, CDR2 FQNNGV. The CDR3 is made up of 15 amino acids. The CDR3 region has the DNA TGTGCCAGCAGCTTCAGGGGCGGGGGCCAAGAGACCCAGTACTTC. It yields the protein CASSFRGGGQETQYF.

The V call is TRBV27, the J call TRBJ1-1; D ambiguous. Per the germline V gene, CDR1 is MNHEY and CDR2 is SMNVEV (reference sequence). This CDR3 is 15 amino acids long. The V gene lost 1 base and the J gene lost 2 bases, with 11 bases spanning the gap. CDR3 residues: CASSLLSRGNTEAFF. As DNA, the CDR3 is TGTGCCAGCAGTTTATTATCGCGGGGAAACACTGAAGCTTTCTTT.

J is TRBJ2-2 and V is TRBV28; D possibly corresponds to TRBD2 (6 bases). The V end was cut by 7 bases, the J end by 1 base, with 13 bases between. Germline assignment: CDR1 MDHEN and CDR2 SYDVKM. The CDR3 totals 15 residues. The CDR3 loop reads CASTSSGRNTGELFF. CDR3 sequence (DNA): TGTGCCAGCACGAGTAGCGGAAGGAACACCGGGGAGCTGTTTTTT.

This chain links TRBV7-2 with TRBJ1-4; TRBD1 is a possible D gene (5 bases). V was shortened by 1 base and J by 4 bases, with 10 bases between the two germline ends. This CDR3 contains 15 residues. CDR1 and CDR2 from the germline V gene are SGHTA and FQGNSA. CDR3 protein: CASSLGGRGNEKLFF. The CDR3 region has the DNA TGTGCCAGCAGCTTAGGGGGAAGGGGTAATGAAAAACTGTTTTTT.

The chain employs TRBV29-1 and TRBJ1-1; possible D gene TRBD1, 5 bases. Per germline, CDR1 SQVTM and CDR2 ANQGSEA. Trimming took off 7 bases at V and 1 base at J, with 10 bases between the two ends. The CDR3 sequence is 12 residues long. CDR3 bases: TGCAGCGCTGGGACGTCGAACACTGAAGCTTTCTTT. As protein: CSAGTSNTEAFF. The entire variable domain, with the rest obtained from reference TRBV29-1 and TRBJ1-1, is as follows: SAVISQKPSRDICQRGTSLTIQCQVDSQVTMMFWYRQQPGQSLTLIATANQGSEATYESGFVIDKFPISRPNLTFSTLTVSNMSPEDSSIYLCSAGTSNTEAFFGQGTRLTVV.

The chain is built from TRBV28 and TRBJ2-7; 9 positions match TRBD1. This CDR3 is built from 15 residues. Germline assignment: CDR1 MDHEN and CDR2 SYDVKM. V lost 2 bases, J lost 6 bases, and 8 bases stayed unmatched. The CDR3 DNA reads TGTGCCAGCAGTTTAGGCGGGACAGGGAGGAGCGAGCAGTACTTC. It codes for CASSLGGTGRSEQYF.

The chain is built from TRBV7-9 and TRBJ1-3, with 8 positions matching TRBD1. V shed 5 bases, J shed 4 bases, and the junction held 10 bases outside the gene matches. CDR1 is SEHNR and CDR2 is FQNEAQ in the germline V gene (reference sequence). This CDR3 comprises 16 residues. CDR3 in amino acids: CASSRQVGTGGNTIYF. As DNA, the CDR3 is TGTGCCAGCAGCCGCCAGGTGGGGACAGGAGGAAACACCATATATTTT.

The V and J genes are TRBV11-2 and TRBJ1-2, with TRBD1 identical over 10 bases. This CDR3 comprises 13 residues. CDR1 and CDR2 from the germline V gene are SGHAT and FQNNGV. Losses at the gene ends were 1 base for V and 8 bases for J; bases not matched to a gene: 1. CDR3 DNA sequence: TGTGCCAGCAGCTTAGCGGGACAGGGGGGCTACACCTTC. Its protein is CASSLAGQGGYTF.

The CDR3 spells CASSLGYGELFF. In nucleotides, the CDR3 is TGCGCCAGCAGCTTAGGGTACGGGGAGCTGTTTTTT. J is TRBJ2-2 and V is TRBV5-1; no definite D call. Trimming removed 2 bases at V and 7 bases at J, with 6 bases between. Germline lookup yields CDR1 SGHRS and CDR2 YFSETQ. The CDR3 runs to 12 residues.

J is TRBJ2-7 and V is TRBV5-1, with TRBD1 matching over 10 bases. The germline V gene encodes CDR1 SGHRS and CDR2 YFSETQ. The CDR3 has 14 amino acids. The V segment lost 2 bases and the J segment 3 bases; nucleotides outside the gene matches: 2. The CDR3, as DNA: TGCGCCAGCAGCTTTGGGGACAGGGGCTACGAGCAGTACTTC. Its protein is CASSFGDRGYEQYF. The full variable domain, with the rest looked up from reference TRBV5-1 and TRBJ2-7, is KAGVTQTPRYLIKTRGQQVTLSCSPISGHRSVSWYQQTPGQGLQFLFEYFSETQRNKGNFPGRFSGRQFSNSRSEMNVSTLELGDSALYLCASSFGDRGYEQYFGPGTRLTVT.

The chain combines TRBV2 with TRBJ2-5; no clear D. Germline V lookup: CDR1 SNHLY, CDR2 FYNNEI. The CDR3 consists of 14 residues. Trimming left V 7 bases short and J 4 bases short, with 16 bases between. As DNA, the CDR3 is TGTGCCAGCACTATATCAAAGGGATCAGAGACCCAGTACTTC. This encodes CASTISKGSETQYF.

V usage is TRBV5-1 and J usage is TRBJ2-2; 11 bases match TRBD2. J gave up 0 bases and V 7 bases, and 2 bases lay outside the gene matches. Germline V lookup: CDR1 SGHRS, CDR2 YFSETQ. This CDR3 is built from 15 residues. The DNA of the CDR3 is TGCGCCAGCGCTAGCGGGGGGACGAACACCGGGGAGCTGTTTTTT. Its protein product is CASASGGTNTGELFF.

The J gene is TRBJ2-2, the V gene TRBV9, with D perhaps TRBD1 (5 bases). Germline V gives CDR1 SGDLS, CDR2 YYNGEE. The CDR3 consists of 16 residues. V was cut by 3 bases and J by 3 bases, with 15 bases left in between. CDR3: CASSAPGHGDTGELFF. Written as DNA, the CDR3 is TGTGCCAGCAGCGCCCCTGGACATGGCGACACCGGGGAGCTGTTTTTT.

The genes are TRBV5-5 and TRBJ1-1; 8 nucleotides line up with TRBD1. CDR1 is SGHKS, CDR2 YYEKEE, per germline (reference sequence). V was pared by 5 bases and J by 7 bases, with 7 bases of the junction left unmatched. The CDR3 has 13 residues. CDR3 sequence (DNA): TGTGCCAGCAGATCTGACAGGGGTTTTGAAGCTTTCTTT. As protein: CASRSDRGFEAFF. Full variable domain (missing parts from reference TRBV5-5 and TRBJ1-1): DAGVTQSPTHLIKTRGQQVTLRCSPISGHKSVSWYQQVLGQGPQFIFQYYEKEERGRGNFPDRFSARQFPNYSSELNVNALLLGDSALYLCASRSDRGFEAFFGQGTRLTVV.

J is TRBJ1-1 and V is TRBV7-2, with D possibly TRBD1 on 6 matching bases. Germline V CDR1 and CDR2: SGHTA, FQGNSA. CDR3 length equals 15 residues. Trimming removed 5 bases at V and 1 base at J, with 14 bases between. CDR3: CASSARQEGNTEAFF. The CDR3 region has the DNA TGTGCCAGCAGCGCTAGACAGGAGGGGAACACTGAAGCTTTCTTT.

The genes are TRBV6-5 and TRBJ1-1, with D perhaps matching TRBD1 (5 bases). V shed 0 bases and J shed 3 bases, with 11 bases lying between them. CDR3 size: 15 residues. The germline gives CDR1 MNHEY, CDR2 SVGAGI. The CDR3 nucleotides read TGTGCCAGCAGTTACTCGGGGGGGTGGCACACTGAAGCTTTCTTT. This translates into CASSYSGGWHTEAFF.

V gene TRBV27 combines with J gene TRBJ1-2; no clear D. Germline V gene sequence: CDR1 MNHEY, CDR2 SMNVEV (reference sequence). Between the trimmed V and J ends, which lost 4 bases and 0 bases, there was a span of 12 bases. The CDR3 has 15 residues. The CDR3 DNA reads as TGTGCCAGCAGTTACAGCGTCCAGTCTAACTATGGCTACACCTTC. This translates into CASSYSVQSNYGYTF.

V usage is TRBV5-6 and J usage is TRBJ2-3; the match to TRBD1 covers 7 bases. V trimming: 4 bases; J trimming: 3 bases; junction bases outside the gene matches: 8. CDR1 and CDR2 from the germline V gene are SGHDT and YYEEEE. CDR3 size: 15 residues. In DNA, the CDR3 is TGTGCCAGCAGCCCTACAGGGGTCCTTACAGATACGCAGTATTTT. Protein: CASSPTGVLTDTQYF.

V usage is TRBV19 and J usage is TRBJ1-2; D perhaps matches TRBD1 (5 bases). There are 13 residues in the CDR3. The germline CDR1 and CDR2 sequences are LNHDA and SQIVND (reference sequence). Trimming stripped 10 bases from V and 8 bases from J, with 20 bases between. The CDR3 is CATYIVGRGGYTF. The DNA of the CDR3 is TGTGCCACCTATATCGTGGGACGAGGAGGCTACACCTTC.